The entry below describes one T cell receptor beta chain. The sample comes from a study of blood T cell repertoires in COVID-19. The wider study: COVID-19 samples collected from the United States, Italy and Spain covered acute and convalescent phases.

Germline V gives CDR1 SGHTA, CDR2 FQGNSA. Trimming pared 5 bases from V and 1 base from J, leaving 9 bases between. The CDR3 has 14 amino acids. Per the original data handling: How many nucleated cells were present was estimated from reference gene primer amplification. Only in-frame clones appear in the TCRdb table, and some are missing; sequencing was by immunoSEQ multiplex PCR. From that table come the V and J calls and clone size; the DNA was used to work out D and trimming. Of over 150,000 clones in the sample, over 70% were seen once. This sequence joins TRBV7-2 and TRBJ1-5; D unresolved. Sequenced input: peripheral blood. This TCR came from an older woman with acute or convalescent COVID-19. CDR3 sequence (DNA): TGTGCCAGCAGCCCCGAGAGAAGCAATCAGCCCCAGCATTTT. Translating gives CASSPERSNQPQHF.